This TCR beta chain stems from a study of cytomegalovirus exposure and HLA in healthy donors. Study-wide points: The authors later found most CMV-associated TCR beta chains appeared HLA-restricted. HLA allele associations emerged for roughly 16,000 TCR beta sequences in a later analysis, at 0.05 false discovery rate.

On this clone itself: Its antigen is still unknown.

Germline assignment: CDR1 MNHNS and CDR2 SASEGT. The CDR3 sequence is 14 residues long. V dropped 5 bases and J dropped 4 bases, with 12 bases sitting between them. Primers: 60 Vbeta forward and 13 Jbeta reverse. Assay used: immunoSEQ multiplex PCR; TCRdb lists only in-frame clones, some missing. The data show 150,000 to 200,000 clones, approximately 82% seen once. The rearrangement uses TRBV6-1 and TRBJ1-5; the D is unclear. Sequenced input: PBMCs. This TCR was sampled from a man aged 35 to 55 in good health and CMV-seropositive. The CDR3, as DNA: TGTGCCAGCAGTCTGAAAGGAGGTAATCAGCCCCAGCATTTT. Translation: CASSLKGGNQPQHF.